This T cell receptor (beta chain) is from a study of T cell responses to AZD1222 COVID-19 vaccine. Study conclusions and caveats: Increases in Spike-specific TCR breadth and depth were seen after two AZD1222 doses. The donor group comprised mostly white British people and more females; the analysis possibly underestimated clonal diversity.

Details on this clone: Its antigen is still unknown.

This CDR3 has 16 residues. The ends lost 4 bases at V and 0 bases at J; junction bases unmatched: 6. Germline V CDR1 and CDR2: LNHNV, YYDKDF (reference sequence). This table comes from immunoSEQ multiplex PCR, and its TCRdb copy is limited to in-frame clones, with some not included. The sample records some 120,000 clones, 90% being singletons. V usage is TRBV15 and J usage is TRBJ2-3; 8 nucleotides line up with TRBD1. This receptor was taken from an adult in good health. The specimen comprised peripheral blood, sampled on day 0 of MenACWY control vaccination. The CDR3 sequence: CATSTRTGTSTDTQYF. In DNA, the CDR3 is TGTGCCACCAGCACCCGGACAGGGACTAGCACAGATACGCAGTATTTT.